A single sample gave rise to the 19 T cell receptor beta chains below, sequenced in a study of kidney transplant recipient with SARS-CoV-2 infection. TCRdb reprocessed the reads via MiXCR and lists one record per CDR3 protein. Among 200,000 to 300,000 distinct CDR3 sequences listed, around 30% were seen once. The sequencing here drew on a blood sample, taken at baseline and around day 110 from a kidney transplant recipient. These receptors were obtained from a male patient between 25 and 40 years old who had COVID-19 and was a kidney transplant recipient. Some T cells may be provided by the graft donor.

This clonotype has a count of ten or more. The chain joins TRBV5-3 to TRBJ1-2; D ambiguous. TRBV5-3 counts as an open reading frame of uncertain function. V was shortened by 7 bases and J by 4 bases, with 23 bases between the two germline ends. The length of the CDR3 is 16 residues. CDR3 in amino acids: CARHQSVVRKTYGYTF. DNA for the CDR3: TGTGCCAGACATCAGTCAGTGGTGAGAAAGACCTATGGCTACACCTTC.

On this clonotype itself: One base away lies a much larger clone, so this may be a sequencing read error. The rearrangement joins TRBV11-1 to TRBJ1-2; D uncertain. Germline V gene data show CDR1 as SGHAT and CDR2 as FQDESV (reference sequence). CDR3 length: 17 amino acids. The CDR3 protein is CASSVSNKAGKTYGDTF. The CDR3 coding sequence is TGTGCCAGCAGCGTCAGTAATAAGGCTGGAAAGACCTATGGCGACACCTTC.

This clonotype appeared many times. The V call is TRBV19, the J call TRBJ1-1; 7 positions match TRBD1. The germline CDR1 and CDR2 sequences are LNHDA and SQIVND (reference sequence). The CDR3 loop spans 13 amino acids. Trimming cost V 5 bases and J 7 bases; bases outside gene matches: 7. The CDR3 DNA is TGTGCCAGTAGTGTACAGGGGCTCGGTGAAGCTTTCTTT. It translates to CASSVQGLGEAFF.

At least ten counts were recorded for this clonotype. V is TRBV27 and J is TRBJ2-2; D possibly corresponds to TRBD1 (6 bases). The CDR3 runs 15 residues. Trimming removed 4 bases from V and 1 base from J, with 10 bases in between. Germline V gene sequence: CDR1 MNHEY, CDR2 SMNVEV (reference sequence). CDR3 in amino acids: CASSSPRGNTGELFF. CDR3 nucleotides: TGTGCCAGCAGTTCCCCCAGGGGGAACACCGGGGAGCTGTTTTTT.

This clonotype appeared once. With a much larger clone just one base away, this may be a read error. The chain couples TRBV20-1 to TRBJ2-4; 11 nucleotides line up with TRBD2. The last part of the DNA fits TRBJ2-7 better; the J call may be wrong. CDR3 size: 15 residues. CDR1 DFQATT and CDR2 SNEGSKA come from the germline V gene (reference sequence). The CDR3 DNA reads as TGCAGTGCTAGCCCCAGGACTAGCGGGCCCTACGAGCAGTACTTC. This encodes CSASPRTSGPYEQYF.

V and J are TRBV6-2 or TRBV6-3 and TRBJ2-7; D is possibly TRBD2 (5 bases). Judging by the DNA end, TRBJ2-5 fits better; the J call may be wrong. The CDR3 has 13 amino acids. From germline, CDR1 is MNHEY and CDR2 SVGEGT. In nucleotides, the CDR3 is TGTGCCAGCAGATACGGAGGATTGGAGACCCAGTACTTC. Protein product: CASRYGGLETQYF.

As concerns this clonotype: Since a much larger clone is just one base distant, this may be a read error. The rearrangement links TRBV6-5 to TRBJ2-7; possible D gene TRBD2, 5 bases. V lost 8 bases and J lost 6, with 20 bases in between. This CDR3 contains 14 residues. Germline-derived CDR1 and CDR2 are MNHEY and SVGAGI. Written as DNA, the CDR3 is TGTGCCAGCCTGACGCCACGGAGGACTCTCGAGCAGTACTTC. Its protein product is CASLTPRRTLEQYF.

Many counts were recorded for this clonotype. This chain uses TRBV3-1 with TRBJ1-3, with D perhaps TRBD1 (5 bases). Per germline, CDR1 LGHDT and CDR2 YNNKEL (reference sequence). Trimming shortened V by 1 base and J by 4 bases, and 11 bases separated the two germline ends. This CDR3 spans 15 amino acids. The chain's CDR3 is CASSQGQGAGNTIYF. The CDR3 DNA is TGTGCCAGCAGCCAAGGCCAGGGAGCCGGAAACACCATATATTTT.

CDR3 in amino acids: CASSLEVGPSYNEQFF. CDR3 nucleotide sequence: TGTGCCAGCAGCTTAGAGGTGGGCCCCTCCTACAATGAGCAGTTCTTC. The chain is built from TRBV7-8 and TRBJ2-1; D is uncertain. Germline V gives CDR1 SGHVS, CDR2 FQNEAQ. The CDR3 runs 16 residues. Trimming cost V 1 base and J 0 bases, with 10 bases left between them.

This clonotype was detected many times. The V call is TRBV25-1, the J call TRBJ1-2; D not resolved. The ends were cut back, 5 bases at V and 4 bases at J, with 23 bases in the middle. The CDR3 runs 17 residues. Germline CDR1 and CDR2: MGHDK and SYGVNS. CDR3 loop: CASSQDTELGKTYGYTF. DNA of the CDR3: TGTGCCAGCAGTCAAGACACAGAACTGGGAAAGACCTATGGCTACACCTTC.

This clonotype was found many times. V is TRBV3-1 and J is TRBJ2-7; possible D gene TRBD1, 6 bases. V lost 1 base and J lost 6, with 13 bases in between. The CDR3 is 14 residues long. Germline-derived CDR1 and CDR2 are LGHDT and YNNKEL (reference sequence). As DNA, the CDR3 is TGTGCCAGCAGCCAAGCGGACAGTCCTTTCGAGCAGTACTTC. Translated, it gives CASSQADSPFEQYF.

As concerns this clonotype: A read error is the likely source, as a far larger clone sits one nucleotide away. The rearrangement links TRBV6-5 to TRBJ2-7; 12 nucleotides align to TRBD2. This CDR3 comprises 14 residues. Germline loops: CDR1 MNHEY, CDR2 SVGAGI. CDR3 nucleotides: TGTGCCAGCAGTCGACTAGCGGGAGCCTACGAGCAGCACTTC. Translating it yields CASSRLAGAYEQHF.

At least ten counts were recorded for this clonotype. The rearrangement uses TRBV30 and TRBJ1-5; D gene unclear. V was pared by 6 bases and J by 0 bases, with 9 bases between. The germline gives CDR1 GTSNPN, CDR2 SVGIG (reference sequence). CDR3 length equals 13 residues. The CDR3: CACQQYSNQPQHF. In nucleotides, the CDR3 is TGTGCCTGCCAACAGTATAGCAATCAGCCCCAGCATTTT. The whole variable domain, filled in from reference TRBV30 and TRBJ1-5, reads SQTIHQWPATLVQPVGSPLSLECTVEGTSNPNLYWYRQAAGRGLQLLFYSVGIGQISSEVPQNLSASRPQDRQFILSSKKLLLSDSGFYLCACQQYSNQPQHFGDGTRLSIL.

About this clonotype itself: This may come from a read error, since a much larger clone is one base off. The chain recombines TRBV7-9 with TRBJ2-7; D may correspond to TRBD1 or TRBD2 (5 bases each). CDR3 length: 12 residues. Germline CDR1 and CDR2: SEHNR and FQNEAQ (reference sequence). DNA for the CDR3: TGTGCCAGCAGCTTCAGGGAGTTCGAGCAGTGCTTC. Its protein is CASSFREFEQCF. Together with reference TRBV7-9 and TRBJ2-7, the CDR3 gives the full variable domain: DTGVSQNPRHKITKRGQNVTFRCDPISEHNRLYWYRQTLGQGPEFLTYFQNEAQLEKSRLLSDRFSAERPKGSFSTLEIQRTEQGDSAMYLCASSFREFEQCFGPGTRLTVT.

This clonotype was observed at least ten times. The V call is TRBV11-3, the J call TRBJ2-2; weak D call: TRBD1 (5 bases). This CDR3 region has 15 residues. V lost 4 bases and J lost 6, with 15 bases in between. Germline V gives CDR1 SGHNT, CDR2 YENEEA. DNA of the CDR3: TGTGCCAGCAGCTCCGGTCAGGGCCGGGCCGGGGAGCTGTTTTTT. It specifies CASSSGQGRAGELFF.

This clonotype was seen a few times. The chain recombines TRBV20-1 with TRBJ2-6; D call uncertain. Trimming took 2 bases from V and 0 from J, leaving 14 bases between them. Germline V gene data show CDR1 as DFQATT and CDR2 as SNEGSKA (reference sequence). This CDR3 region has 17 residues. CDR3 DNA sequence: TGCAGTGCTAGAACGGCCGGGCGTTCCTCTGGGGCCAACGTCCTGACTTTC. Translated, it gives CSARTAGRSSGANVLTF.

On this clonotype: A read error is possible here, since a much larger clone lies one base away. J is TRBJ1-2 and V is TRBV6-5; unclear D gene. CDR1 MNHEY and CDR2 SVGAGI come from the germline V gene. The CDR3 sequence is 17 residues long. CDR3 sequence reads: CTSSSFPSMRKTYGYTF. Here the CDR3 DNA reads TGTACCAGCAGTAGTTTCCCCTCTATGCGAAAGACCTATGGCTACACCTTC.

This clonotype was detected many times. V gene TRBV5-8 combines with J gene TRBJ1-2; D gene unclear. Germline-derived CDR1 and CDR2 are SGHTS and YDEGEE. The CDR3 runs 16 residues. Trimming removed 6 bases from V and 4 bases from J, with 22 bases in between. CDR3 nucleotides: TGTGCCAGCATCGATGTTCATCCACGAAAGACCTATGGCTACACCTTC. Translating gives CASIDVHPRKTYGYTF.

V gene TRBV4-3 combines with J gene TRBJ2-3; 10 positions match TRBD2. In germline, CDR1 is LGHNA, CDR2 YSLEER. CDR3 length: 15 amino acids. V shed 4 bases, J shed 5 bases, and the junction held 6 bases outside the gene matches. The CDR3 protein is CASSPRLAGGDTQYF. The CDR3 coding sequence is TGCGCCAGCAGCCCAAGACTAGCGGGTGGAGATACGCAGTATTTT.